Listed below are T cell receptor beta chains from one sample, sequenced in a study of technical replicates of blood from several donors. TCRdb keeps only in-frame clones here, not all; method: immunoSEQ multiplex PCR. The sample lists about 12,000 clones, roughly 95% occurring once. The source material was PBMCs. Receptors were obtained from a human donor in good health. Each CDR3 is given with its conserved first and last residue. A D gene is named only where the DNA matches it firmly. The size of a clone is reported for some rows only, either as once, few or many, or as a class for expanded clones.

D gene: TRBD2
J gene: TRBJ2-1
CDR3 length: 20
V gene: TRBV7-6
clone size: -
CDR3 protein: CASSLEAPRTSGSSYNEQFF
CDR3 DNA: TGTGCCAGCAGCTTAGAAGCCCCCCGGACTAGCGGGAGCTCCTACAATGAGCAGTTCTTC

D gene: -
J gene: TRBJ2-3
CDR3 length: 12
V gene: TRBV30
clone size: -
CDR3 protein: CAWSVLWDTQYF
CDR3 DNA: TGTGCCTGGAGTGTACTATGGGATACGCAGTATTTT

D gene: TRBD1
J gene: TRBJ1-5
CDR3 length: 15
V gene: TRBV27
clone size: -
CDR3 protein: CASSRGQGLHQPQHF
CDR3 DNA: TGTGCCAGCAGTAGGGGACAGGGATTGCATCAGCCCCAGCATTTT

D gene: TRBD1
J gene: TRBJ1-1
CDR3 length: 16
V gene: TRBV5-4
clone size: -
CDR3 protein: CASSLGQGFLNTEAFF
CDR3 DNA: TGTGCCAGCAGCTTGGGACAGGGATTCTTGAACACTGAAGCTTTCTTT

D gene: -
J gene: TRBJ1-2
CDR3 length: 15
V gene: TRBV28
clone size: -
CDR3 protein: CASSSEGEGAYGYTF
CDR3 DNA: TGTGCCAGCAGTTCCGAGGGGGAGGGCGCCTACGGCTACACCTTC

D gene: TRBD1
J gene: TRBJ2-7
CDR3 length: 15
V gene: TRBV15
clone size: -
CDR3 protein: CATSSPGQGSYEQYF
CDR3 DNA: TGTGCCACCAGCAGTCCGGGACAGGGCTCCTACGAGCAGTACTTC

D gene: TRBD2
J gene: TRBJ2-3
CDR3 length: 17
V gene: TRBV28
clone size: -
CDR3 protein: CASSPRNSGRGADTQYF
CDR3 DNA: TGTGCCAGCAGCCCGAGGAATAGCGGGAGGGGGGCAGATACGCAGTATTTT

D gene: TRBD1
J gene: TRBJ1-3
CDR3 length: 12
V gene: TRBV30
clone size: -
CDR3 protein: CAWTRQGHTIYF
CDR3 DNA: TGTGCCTGGACACGACAGGGACACACCATATATTTT

D gene: TRBD2
J gene: TRBJ2-5
CDR3 length: 14
V gene: TRBV30
clone size: -
CDR3 protein: CAWSGLAGTGAQYF
CDR3 DNA: TGTGCCTGGAGTGGGCTAGCGGGAACGGGGGCCCAGTACTTC

D gene: TRBD1
J gene: TRBJ1-5
CDR3 length: 17
V gene: TRBV28
clone size: -
CDR3 protein: CASSSGLGQVLNQPQHF
CDR3 DNA: TGTGCCAGCAGTTCCGGGCTAGGACAGGTGCTCAATCAGCCCCAGCATTTT

D gene: -
J gene: TRBJ1-2
CDR3 length: 16
V gene: TRBV25-1
clone size: -
CDR3 protein: CASSALQEGGLGGYTF
CDR3 DNA: TGTGCCAGCAGTGCTCTACAGGAAGGCGGCCTTGGTGGCTACACCTTC

D gene: -
J gene: TRBJ1-1
CDR3 length: 16
V gene: TRBV5-6
clone size: -
CDR3 protein: CASSLGVPGAGTEAFF
CDR3 DNA: TGTGCCAGCAGCTTGGGGGTTCCAGGGGCAGGGACTGAAGCTTTCTTT

D gene: -
J gene: TRBJ2-1
CDR3 length: 11
V gene: TRBV2
clone size: -
CDR3 protein: CASSDFDEQFF
CDR3 DNA: TGTGCCAGCAGTGATTTCGATGAGCAGTTCTTC

D gene: -
J gene: TRBJ1-5
CDR3 length: 15
V gene: TRBV5-1
clone size: -
CDR3 protein: CASSLGTDGNQPQHF
CDR3 DNA: TGCGCCAGCAGCTTGGGTACAGATGGGAATCAGCCCCAGCATTTT

D gene: TRBD2
J gene: TRBJ2-2
CDR3 length: 18
V gene: TRBV5-1
clone size: -
CDR3 protein: CASSLGFTSGKNTGELFF
CDR3 DNA: TGCGCCAGCAGCTTGGGGTTTACTAGCGGGAAGAACACCGGGGAGCTGTTTTTT

D gene: -
J gene: TRBJ1-1
CDR3 length: 13
V gene: TRBV5-1
clone size: -
CDR3 protein: CASSGQGNTEAFF
CDR3 DNA: TGCGCCAGCAGCGGGCAGGGAAACACTGAAGCTTTCTTT

D gene: -
J gene: TRBJ1-4
CDR3 length: 15
V gene: TRBV4-1
clone size: -
CDR3 protein: CASSQGSSELEKLFF
CDR3 DNA: TGCGCCAGCAGCCAAGGATCAAGCGAACTGGAAAAACTGTTTTTT

D gene: -
J gene: TRBJ2-5
CDR3 length: 15
V gene: TRBV6-5
clone size: -
CDR3 protein: CASNTPTSIQETQYF
CDR3 DNA: TGTGCCAGCAACACCCCAACTAGTATCCAAGAGACCCAGTACTTC

D gene: -
J gene: TRBJ2-3
CDR3 length: 14
V gene: TRBV7-9
clone size: -
CDR3 protein: CASSSEGNTDTQYF
CDR3 DNA: TGTGCCAGCAGCTCAGAGGGAAACACAGATACGCAGTATTTT

D gene: TRBD2
J gene: TRBJ2-2
CDR3 length: 17
V gene: TRBV7-9
clone size: -
CDR3 protein: CASSPPGLAGRAGELFF
CDR3 DNA: TGTGCCAGCAGCCCACCTGGACTAGCGGGAAGGGCCGGGGAGCTGTTTTTT

D gene: -
J gene: TRBJ1-5
CDR3 length: 15
V gene: TRBV27
clone size: -
CDR3 protein: CASSPTMGGGQPQHF
CDR3 DNA: TGTGCCAGCAGTCCTACCATGGGAGGGGGTCAGCCCCAGCATTTT

D gene: -
J gene: TRBJ2-3
CDR3 length: 17
V gene: TRBV5-1
clone size: -
CDR3 protein: CASSPRPAERDTDTQYF
CDR3 DNA: TGCGCCAGCAGTCCGAGGCCGGCCGAGCGAGACACAGATACGCAGTATTTT

D gene: -
J gene: TRBJ2-1
CDR3 length: 13
V gene: TRBV4-2
clone size: once
CDR3 protein: CASSQERSGEQFF
CDR3 DNA: TGTGCCAGCAGCCAAGAACGGTCAGGGGAGCAGTTCTTC

D gene: -
J gene: TRBJ2-3
CDR3 length: 18
V gene: TRBV5-1
clone size: -
CDR3 protein: CASSLGTPISGRTDTQYF
CDR3 DNA: TGCGCCAGCAGCTTGGGAACCCCGATTAGCGGTCGCACAGATACGCAGTATTTT

D gene: TRBD1
J gene: TRBJ1-5
CDR3 length: 14
V gene: TRBV6-6
clone size: -
CDR3 protein: CASTMDRGRQPQHF
CDR3 DNA: TGTGCCAGCACCATGGACAGGGGGCGTCAGCCCCAGCATTTT

D gene: TRBD2
J gene: TRBJ2-1
CDR3 length: 12
V gene: TRBV15
clone size: -
CDR3 protein: CATSSERERLFF
CDR3 DNA: TGTGCCACCAGCAGCGAGCGGGAGAGGCTGTTCTTC

D gene: -
J gene: TRBJ2-1
CDR3 length: 13
V gene: TRBV10-2
clone size: once
CDR3 protein: CASSRGIYNEQFF
CDR3 DNA: TGCGCCAGCAGCAGGGGAATCTACAATGAGCAGTTCTTC

D gene: TRBD1
J gene: TRBJ2-1
CDR3 length: 16
V gene: TRBV7-7
clone size: -
CDR3 protein: CASSLAHGQGVNEQFF
CDR3 DNA: TGTGCCAGCAGCTTAGCCCACGGACAGGGGGTCAATGAGCAGTTCTTC

D gene: TRBD1
J gene: TRBJ1-2
CDR3 length: 17
V gene: TRBV6-1
clone size: -
CDR3 protein: CASSEEKWGQGTGGYTF
CDR3 DNA: TGTGCCAGCAGTGAAGAAAAGTGGGGACAGGGGACGGGTGGCTACACCTTC

D gene: -
J gene: TRBJ1-2
CDR3 length: 16
V gene: TRBV5-1
clone size: -
CDR3 protein: CASSLVAGADVYGYTF
CDR3 DNA: TGCGCCAGCAGCTTGGTGGCAGGGGCGGATGTCTATGGCTACACCTTC

D gene: -
J gene: TRBJ2-1
CDR3 length: 12
V gene: TRBV5-1
clone size: -
CDR3 protein: CASRASSHEQFF
CDR3 DNA: TGCGCCAGCAGGGCTAGCTCCCATGAGCAGTTCTTC

D gene: -
J gene: TRBJ2-7
CDR3 length: 15
V gene: TRBV19
clone size: -
CDR3 protein: CASSPSAGGAYEQYF
CDR3 DNA: TGTGCCAGTAGTCCTTCGGCCGGCGGCGCCTACGAGCAGTACTTC

D gene: TRBD1
J gene: TRBJ2-1
CDR3 length: 18
V gene: TRBV11-3
clone size: -
CDR3 protein: CASSLALRDREPDNEQFF
CDR3 DNA: TGTGCCAGCAGCTTAGCCCTCCGGGACAGGGAGCCCGACAATGAGCAGTTCTTC

D gene: -
J gene: TRBJ2-7
CDR3 length: 14
V gene: TRBV30
clone size: -
CDR3 protein: CACKKDRSKYEQYF
CDR3 DNA: TGTGCCTGTAAAAAAGACAGGAGTAAATACGAGCAGTACTTC

D gene: TRBD1
J gene: TRBJ2-1
CDR3 length: 15
V gene: TRBV25-1
clone size: -
CDR3 protein: CASSEGWERDSEQFF
CDR3 DNA: TGTGCCAGCAGTGAAGGGTGGGAGAGGGACAGTGAGCAGTTCTTC

D gene: TRBD2
J gene: TRBJ2-5
CDR3 length: 15
V gene: TRBV5-6
clone size: -
CDR3 protein: CASSMGLAGVETQYF
CDR3 DNA: TGTGCCAGCAGCATGGGACTAGCGGGAGTAGAGACCCAGTACTTC

D gene: TRBD1
J gene: TRBJ2-7
CDR3 length: 14
V gene: TRBV6-1
clone size: -
CDR3 protein: CASSAGTGRHEQYF
CDR3 DNA: TGTGCCAGCAGTGCCGGGACAGGCCGCCACGAGCAGTACTTC

D gene: TRBD1
J gene: TRBJ1-4
CDR3 length: 16
V gene: TRBV4-2
clone size: -
CDR3 protein: CASSQKPGQLNEKLFF
CDR3 DNA: TGTGCCAGCAGCCAAAAACCGGGACAGCTAAATGAAAAACTGTTTTTT

D gene: TRBD1
J gene: TRBJ2-3
CDR3 length: 15
V gene: TRBV11-2
clone size: -
CDR3 protein: CASSLVQGPPDTQYF
CDR3 DNA: TGTGCCAGCAGCTTAGTACAGGGGCCCCCAGATACGCAGTATTTT

D gene: -
J gene: TRBJ1-1
CDR3 length: 14
V gene: TRBV18
clone size: -
CDR3 protein: CASSSGLVNTEAFF
CDR3 DNA: TGTGCCAGCTCATCAGGGCTGGTGAACACTGAAGCTTTCTTT

D gene: TRBD1
J gene: TRBJ2-3
CDR3 length: 15
V gene: TRBV6-1
clone size: -
CDR3 protein: CASSEGTGHTDTQYF
CDR3 DNA: TGTGCCAGCAGTGAAGGGACAGGGCACACAGATACGCAGTATTTT

D gene: -
J gene: TRBJ1-2
CDR3 length: 14
V gene: TRBV5-1
clone size: -
CDR3 protein: CASSLDPENYGYTF
CDR3 DNA: TGCGCCAGCAGCTTGGATCCGGAGAACTATGGCTACACCTTC

D gene: -
J gene: TRBJ1-3
CDR3 length: 13
V gene: TRBV5-6
clone size: -
CDR3 protein: CASSLERGATIYF
CDR3 DNA: TGTGCCAGCAGCCTCGAGCGGGGGGCGACCATATATTTT

D gene: TRBD2
J gene: TRBJ2-3
CDR3 length: 16
V gene: TRBV27
clone size: -
CDR3 protein: CASSFGTSGMSDTQYF
CDR3 DNA: TGTGCCAGCAGTTTCGGGACTAGCGGGATGTCAGATACGCAGTATTTT

D gene: TRBD2
J gene: TRBJ2-7
CDR3 length: 14
V gene: TRBV5-4
clone size: -
CDR3 protein: CASSSWRETDEQYF
CDR3 DNA: TGTGCCAGCAGCTCTTGGCGGGAGACCGACGAGCAGTACTTC

D gene: TRBD1
J gene: TRBJ2-2
CDR3 length: 13
V gene: TRBV19
clone size: -
CDR3 protein: CASSEGQAGELFF
CDR3 DNA: TGTGCCAGTAGCGAAGGACAGGCCGGGGAGCTGTTTTTT

D gene: -
J gene: TRBJ2-5
CDR3 length: 15
V gene: TRBV7-9
clone size: -
CDR3 protein: CASTDSRLDQETQYF
CDR3 DNA: TGTGCCAGCACCGACAGCAGGCTAGACCAAGAGACCCAGTACTTC

D gene: TRBD2
J gene: TRBJ2-1
CDR3 length: 14
V gene: TRBV28
clone size: -
CDR3 protein: CASSPSSSGQDKFF
CDR3 DNA: TGTGCCAGCAGTCCAAGTTCTAGCGGGCAGGATAAGTTCTTC

D gene: -
J gene: TRBJ2-1
CDR3 length: 14
V gene: TRBV4-1
clone size: -
CDR3 protein: CASSQELTDAEQFF
CDR3 DNA: TGCGCCAGCAGCCAAGAGTTGACAGACGCTGAGCAGTTCTTC

D gene: -
J gene: TRBJ2-5
CDR3 length: 14
V gene: TRBV9
clone size: -
CDR3 protein: CASSQGGARETQYF
CDR3 DNA: TGTGCCAGCAGCCAAGGGGGGGCGCGAGAGACCCAGTACTTC

D gene: TRBD2
J gene: TRBJ2-1
CDR3 length: 17
V gene: TRBV11-2
clone size: once
CDR3 protein: CASSLDWGTSGYNEQFF
CDR3 DNA: TGTGCCAGCAGCTTAGATTGGGGGACTAGCGGTTACAATGAGCAGTTCTTC

D gene: TRBD2
J gene: TRBJ2-3
CDR3 length: 15
V gene: TRBV5-1
clone size: -
CDR3 protein: CASGRTSGEKNTQYF
CDR3 DNA: TGCGCCAGCGGACGGACTAGCGGAGAGAAGAATACGCAGTATTTT

D gene: TRBD1
J gene: TRBJ1-2
CDR3 length: 13
V gene: TRBV19
clone size: -
CDR3 protein: CASSPDRAWGYTF
CDR3 DNA: TGTGCCAGTAGTCCGGACAGGGCCTGGGGCTACACCTTC

D gene: TRBD2
J gene: TRBJ2-2
CDR3 length: 16
V gene: TRBV5-1
clone size: -
CDR3 protein: CASSSSSGKNTGELFF
CDR3 DNA: TGCGCCAGCAGCTCATCTAGCGGGAAGAACACCGGGGAGCTGTTTTTT

D gene: TRBD2
J gene: TRBJ2-2
CDR3 length: 15
V gene: TRBV4-2
clone size: -
CDR3 protein: CASSHSTSANGELFF
CDR3 DNA: TGTGCCAGCAGCCACTCGACTAGCGCTAACGGGGAGCTGTTTTTT

D gene: TRBD2
J gene: TRBJ2-3
CDR3 length: 17
V gene: TRBV7-2
clone size: -
CDR3 protein: CASSFSLLAGRTDTQYF
CDR3 DNA: TGTGCCAGCAGCTTTAGTCTCCTAGCGGGAAGGACAGATACGCAGTATTTT

D gene: -
J gene: TRBJ2-7
CDR3 length: 15
V gene: TRBV5-1
clone size: -
CDR3 protein: CASSLGGSGSYEQYF
CDR3 DNA: TGCGCCAGCAGCTTGGGGGGTAGCGGCTCCTACGAGCAGTACTTC

D gene: -
J gene: TRBJ2-3
CDR3 length: 15
V gene: TRBV11-3
clone size: -
CDR3 protein: CASSLEGRGSDTQYF
CDR3 DNA: TGTGCCAGCAGCTTGGAGGGTAGAGGTTCAGATACGCAGTATTTT

D gene: -
J gene: TRBJ1-1
CDR3 length: 14
V gene: TRBV5-4
clone size: once
CDR3 protein: CASSYQGGGTEAFF
CDR3 DNA: TGTGCCAGCAGCTATCAGGGAGGAGGGACTGAAGCTTTCTTT